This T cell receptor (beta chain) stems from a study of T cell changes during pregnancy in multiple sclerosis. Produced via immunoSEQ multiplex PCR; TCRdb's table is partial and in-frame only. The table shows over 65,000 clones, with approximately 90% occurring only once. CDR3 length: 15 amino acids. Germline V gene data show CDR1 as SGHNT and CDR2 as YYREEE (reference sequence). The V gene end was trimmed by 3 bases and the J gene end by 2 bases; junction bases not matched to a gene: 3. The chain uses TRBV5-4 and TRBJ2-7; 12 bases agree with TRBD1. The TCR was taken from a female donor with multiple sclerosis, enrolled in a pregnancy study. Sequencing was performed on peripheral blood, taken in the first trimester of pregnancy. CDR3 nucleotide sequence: TGTGCCAGCAGCTGGGGGACAGGGGGCGCCTACGAGCAGTACTTC. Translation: CASSWGTGGAYEQYF.